This record covers a single TCR beta chain. This clone's antigen is unknown. Per-nucleotide qualities are absent, and no much larger clonotype sits a single base away. This entry comes from a study of T cells in tumors after PD-1 blockade (dated 2019 in TCRdb). Looking at the study overall: Exclusion criteria were prior checkpoint blockade, use of systemic immunosuppressants, or recent radiotherapy or other anti-cancer therapy within 4 weeks. Bulk TCR sequencing was performed on 9 to 10 peripheral blood samples from about five patients to compare blood and tumor clonotypes. On average, peripheral blood samples had roughly 120,000 TCR templates (range 24,679-257,772) and 35,000 to 45,000 unique clonotypes. RECIST version 1.1 was used to evaluate clinical response. Treatment consisted of either cemiplimab 350 mg every 2 weeks or pembrolizumab 200 mg every 3 weeks. The study performed paired single-cell RNA and TCR sequencing on site-matched tumors from BCC or SCC patients before and after anti-PD-1 therapy. Some patients also continued taking vismodegib 150 mg daily during anti-PD-1 treatment.

Deep TCRbeta sequencing was performed with the immunoSEQ platform. Regarding the original processing steps: For further analysis, only productive rearrangements were exported out of the immunoSEQ Analyzer. Bulk TCRbeta clonotypes were assigned T cell phenotypes by matching to single-cell RNA+TCR-seq clones sharing the same TCRbeta sequence. Clone enrichment in tumor was calculated as tumor frequency divided by PBMC frequency from bulk TCR sequencing. GLIPH was used to group TCRs into specificity groups, clusters of distinct TCRs likely recognizing common antigens via shared CDR3 motifs. Held by TCRdb, this immuneACCESS table contains in-frame sequences only and omits some clones. Under half of the omission traces to an unresolved V gene where checked; the cause of the rest is unknown. Clone size and V and J calls were adopted from that table, with D and trimming inferred from the DNA. In this sample the table shows over 12,000 clones, almost 85% of which occur a single time. The ten most abundant clones make up approximately 24% of the sample.

The sample's time point label, in plain terms: after anti-PD-1 therapy. Genomic DNA extracted from tumor biopsies or peripheral blood was used for bulk TCRbeta sequencing, with input ranging from roughly 600 ng to 6,004 ng. Histologically proven advanced or metastatic basal or squamous cell carcinoma was present in all patients, all of whom were poor candidates for surgical resection. Of the 10 or so patients in the basal cell carcinoma cohort, about 8 underwent bulk tumor TCR sequencing. Broader findings and caveats from the paper: Where the novel T cell clones came from was not determined, and possible sources could include lymphoid organs or rare unexpanded clones inside the tumor or in the tumor periphery. Roughly 41% of TCR clonotypes from the tumor were detected in blood, and certain novel exhausted tumor clones were present in blood collected before treatment, which suggests recruitment from the periphery.

From its cysteine to its phenylalanine, the CDR3 spans 15 amino acids. The CDR3 DNA has 45 bases and is translated from base 1. V is cut by 4 bases and J by 9 bases, and the space between the germline ends is 16 bases. CDR1 is given as LNHDA and CDR2 as SQIVND, both from the germline V gene (reference sequence). Sample: PBMCs, taken after anti-PD-1 treatment. The receptor's source is a human donor with basal cell carcinoma. The V and J genes are TRBV19 and TRBJ1-6; there is no confident call for the D gene. This receptor carries the CDR3 CASSTYRDLPSPLHF. The DNA reads as follows: TGTGCCAGTAGTACCTACCGGGATCTACCTTCACCCCTCCACTTT.